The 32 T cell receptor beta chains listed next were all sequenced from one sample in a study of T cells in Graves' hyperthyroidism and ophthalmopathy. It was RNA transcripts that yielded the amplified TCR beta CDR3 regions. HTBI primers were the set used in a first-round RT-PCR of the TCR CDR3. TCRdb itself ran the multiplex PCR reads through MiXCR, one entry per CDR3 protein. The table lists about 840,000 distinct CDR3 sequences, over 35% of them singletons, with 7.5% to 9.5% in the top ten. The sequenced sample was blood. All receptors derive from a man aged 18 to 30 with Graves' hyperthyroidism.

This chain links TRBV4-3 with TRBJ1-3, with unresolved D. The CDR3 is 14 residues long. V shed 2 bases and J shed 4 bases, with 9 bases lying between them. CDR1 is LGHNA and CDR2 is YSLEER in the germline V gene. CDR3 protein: CASSQFDGGNTIYF. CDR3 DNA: TGCGCCAGCAGCCAATTCGACGGCGGAAACACCATATATTTT.

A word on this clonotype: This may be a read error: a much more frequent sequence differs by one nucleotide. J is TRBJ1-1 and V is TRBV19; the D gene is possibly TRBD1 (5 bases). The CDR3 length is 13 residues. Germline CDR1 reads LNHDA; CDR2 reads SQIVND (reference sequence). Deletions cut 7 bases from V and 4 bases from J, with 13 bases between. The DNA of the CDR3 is TGTGCCAGTATTCGCGGGGCGAGCACTGAAGCTTTCTTT. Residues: CASIRGASTEAFF.

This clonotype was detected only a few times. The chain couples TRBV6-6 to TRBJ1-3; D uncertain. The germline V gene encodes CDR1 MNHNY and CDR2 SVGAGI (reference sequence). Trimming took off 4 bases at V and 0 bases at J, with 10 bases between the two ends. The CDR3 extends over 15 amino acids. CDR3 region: CASSFTGSSGNTIYF. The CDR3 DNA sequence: TGTGCCAGCAGTTTCACTGGATCCTCTGGAAACACCATATATTTT.

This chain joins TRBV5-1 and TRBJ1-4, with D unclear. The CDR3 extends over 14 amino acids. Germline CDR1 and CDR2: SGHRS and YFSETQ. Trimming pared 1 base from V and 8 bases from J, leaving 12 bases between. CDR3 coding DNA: TGCGCCAGCAGCTTGCTGGACCCTGGGGAAAAACTGTTTTTT. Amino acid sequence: CASSLLDPGEKLFF.

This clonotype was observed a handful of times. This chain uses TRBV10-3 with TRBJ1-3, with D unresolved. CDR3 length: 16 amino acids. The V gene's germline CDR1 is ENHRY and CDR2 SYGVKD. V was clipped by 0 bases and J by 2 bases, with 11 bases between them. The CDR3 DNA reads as TGTGCCATCAGTGAGTCCCCGACTATAGCTGGAAACACCATATATTTT. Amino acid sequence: CAISESPTIAGNTIYF.

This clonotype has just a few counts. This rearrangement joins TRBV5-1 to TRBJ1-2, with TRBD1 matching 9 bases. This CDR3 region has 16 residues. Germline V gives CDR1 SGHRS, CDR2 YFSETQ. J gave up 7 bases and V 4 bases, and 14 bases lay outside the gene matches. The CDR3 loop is CASSPHPQGAGVGYTF. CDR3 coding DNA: TGCGCCAGCAGCCCCCACCCACAGGGGGCTGGGGTTGGCTACACCTTC.

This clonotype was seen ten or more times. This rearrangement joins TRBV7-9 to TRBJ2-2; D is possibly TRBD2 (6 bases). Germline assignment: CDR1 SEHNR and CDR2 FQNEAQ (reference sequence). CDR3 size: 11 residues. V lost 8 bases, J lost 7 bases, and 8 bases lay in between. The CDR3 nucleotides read TGTGCCAGCCGGGGGTACGGGGAGCTGTTTTTT. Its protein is CASRGYGELFF.

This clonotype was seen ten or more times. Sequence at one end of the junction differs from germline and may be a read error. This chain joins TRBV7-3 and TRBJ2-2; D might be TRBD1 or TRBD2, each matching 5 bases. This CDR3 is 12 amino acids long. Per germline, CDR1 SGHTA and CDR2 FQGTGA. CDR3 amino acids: CPGRTNTGELFF. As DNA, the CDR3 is TGCCCGGGACGGACGAACACCGGGGAGCTGTTTTTT.

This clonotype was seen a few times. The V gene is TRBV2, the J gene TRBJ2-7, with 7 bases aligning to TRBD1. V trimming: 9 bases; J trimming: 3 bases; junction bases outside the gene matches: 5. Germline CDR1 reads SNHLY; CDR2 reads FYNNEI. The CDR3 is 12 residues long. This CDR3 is CASLYRGYEQYF. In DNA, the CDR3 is TGTGCCAGTCTCTACAGGGGCTACGAGCAGTACTTC.

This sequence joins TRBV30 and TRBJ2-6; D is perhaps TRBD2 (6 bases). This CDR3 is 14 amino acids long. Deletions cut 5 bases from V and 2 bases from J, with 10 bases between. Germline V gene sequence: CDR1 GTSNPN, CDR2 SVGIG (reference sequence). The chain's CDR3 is CAWWRGTGANVLTF. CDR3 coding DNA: TGTGCCTGGTGGAGGGGTACTGGGGCCAACGTCCTGACTTTC.

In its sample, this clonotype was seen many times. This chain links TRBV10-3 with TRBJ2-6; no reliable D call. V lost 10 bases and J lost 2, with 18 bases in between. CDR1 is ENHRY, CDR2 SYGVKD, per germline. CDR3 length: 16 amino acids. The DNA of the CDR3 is TGTGCCACTTCAGGCCCCCGGTCCACTGGGGCCAACGTCCTGACTTTC. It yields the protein CATSGPRSTGANVLTF.

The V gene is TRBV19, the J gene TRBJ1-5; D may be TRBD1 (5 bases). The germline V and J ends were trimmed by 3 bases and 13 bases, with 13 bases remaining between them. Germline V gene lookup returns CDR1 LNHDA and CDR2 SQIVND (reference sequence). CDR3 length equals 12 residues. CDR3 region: CASSIWDGDQHF. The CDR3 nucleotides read TGTGCCAGTAGTATTTGGGACGGTGATCAGCATTTT. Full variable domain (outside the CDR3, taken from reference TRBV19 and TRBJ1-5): DGGITQSPKYLFRKEGQNVTLSCEQNLNHDAMYWYRQDPGQGLRLIYYSQIVNDFQKGDIAEGYSVSREKKESFPLTVTSAQKNPTAFYLCASSIWDGDQHFGDGTRLSIL.

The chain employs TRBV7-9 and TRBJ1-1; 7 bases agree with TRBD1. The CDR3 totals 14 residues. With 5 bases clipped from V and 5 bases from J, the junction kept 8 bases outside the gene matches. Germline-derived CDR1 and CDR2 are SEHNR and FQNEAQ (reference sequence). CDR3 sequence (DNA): TGTGCCAGCAGCGCACAGGGGACGGGGACTGAAGCTTTCTTT. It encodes CASSAQGTGTEAFF.

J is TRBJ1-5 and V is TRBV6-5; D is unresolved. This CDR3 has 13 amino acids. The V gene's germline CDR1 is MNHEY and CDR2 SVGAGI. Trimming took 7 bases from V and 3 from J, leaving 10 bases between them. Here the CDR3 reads CASTQRLNQPQHF. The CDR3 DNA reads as TGTGCCAGCACCCAAAGGCTCAATCAGCCCCAGCATTTT.

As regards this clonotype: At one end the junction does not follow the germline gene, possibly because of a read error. CDR3 region: CASSPGLAEEETQYF. For the CDR3, the DNA is TGTGCCAGCAGTCCAGGACTAGCGGAAGAAGAGACCCAGTACTTC. The chain uses TRBV5-1 and TRBJ2-5; the match to TRBD2 covers 10 bases. The germline gives CDR1 SGHRS, CDR2 YFSETQ. The CDR3 contains 15 residues.

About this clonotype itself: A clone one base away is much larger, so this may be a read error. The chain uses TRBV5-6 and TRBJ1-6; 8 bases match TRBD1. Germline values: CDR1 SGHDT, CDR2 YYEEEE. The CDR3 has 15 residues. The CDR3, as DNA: TGTGCCAGCAGCTCCGGACAGGGCAATAATCCACCCCTCCACTTT. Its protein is CASSSGQGNNPPLHF.

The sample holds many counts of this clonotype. For the CDR3, the DNA is TGTGCCAGCAGCGTACAGGGTGGTGGCAATCAGCCCCAGCATTTT. Amino acids: CASSVQGGGNQPQHF. This chain joins TRBV7-8 and TRBJ1-5, with D perhaps TRBD1 (6 bases). The CDR3 loop spans 15 amino acids. Germline values: CDR1 SGHVS, CDR2 FQNEAQ. V was cut by 5 bases and J by 2 bases, with 13 bases left in between.

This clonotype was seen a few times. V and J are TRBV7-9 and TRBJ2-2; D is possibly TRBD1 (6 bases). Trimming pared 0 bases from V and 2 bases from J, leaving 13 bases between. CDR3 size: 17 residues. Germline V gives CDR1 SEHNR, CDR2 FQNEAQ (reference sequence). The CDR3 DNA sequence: TGTGCCAGCAGCTTAGCGCTGTGGGACACTAACACCGGGGAGCTGTTTTTT. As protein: CASSLALWDTNTGELFF.

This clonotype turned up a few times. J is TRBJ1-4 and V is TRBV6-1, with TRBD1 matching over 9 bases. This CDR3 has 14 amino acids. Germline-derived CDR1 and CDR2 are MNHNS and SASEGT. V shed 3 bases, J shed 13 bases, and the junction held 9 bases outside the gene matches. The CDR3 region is CASSDRDRELGLFF. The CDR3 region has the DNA TGTGCCAGCAGTGACCGGGACAGGGAGCTAGGACTGTTTTTT.

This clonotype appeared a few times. The CDR3 nucleotides are TGTGCCACCAGTGATGTGACAGGTCCCTTTGGGGTTGAGGAGACCCAGTACTTC. Translation: CATSDVTGPFGVEETQYF. This sequence joins TRBV24-1 and TRBJ2-5, with D perhaps matching TRBD1 (6 bases). The ends were cut back, 3 bases at V and 5 bases at J, with 24 bases in the middle. CDR1 KGHDR and CDR2 SFDVKD come from the germline V gene. This CDR3 region has 18 residues.

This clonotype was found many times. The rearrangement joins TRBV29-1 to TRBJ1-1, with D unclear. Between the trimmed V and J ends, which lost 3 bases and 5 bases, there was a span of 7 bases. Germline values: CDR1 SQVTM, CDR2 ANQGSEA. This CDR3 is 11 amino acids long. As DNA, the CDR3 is TGCAGCGTTGAGGCGGGAACTGAAGCTTTCTTT. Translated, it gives CSVEAGTEAFF.

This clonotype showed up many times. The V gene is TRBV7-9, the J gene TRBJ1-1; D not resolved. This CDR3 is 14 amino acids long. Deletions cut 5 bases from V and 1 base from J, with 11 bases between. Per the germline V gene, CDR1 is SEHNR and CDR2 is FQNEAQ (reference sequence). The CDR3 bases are TGTGCCAGCAGCCATTCCAACAGGAACACTGAAGCTTTCTTT. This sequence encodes CASSHSNRNTEAFF.

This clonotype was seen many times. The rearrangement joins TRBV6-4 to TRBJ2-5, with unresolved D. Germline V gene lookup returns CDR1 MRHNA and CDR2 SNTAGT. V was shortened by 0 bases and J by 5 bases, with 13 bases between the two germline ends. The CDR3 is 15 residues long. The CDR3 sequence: CASSDSRVTRETQYF. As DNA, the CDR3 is TGTGCCAGCAGTGACTCTCGCGTGACAAGGGAGACCCAGTACTTC.

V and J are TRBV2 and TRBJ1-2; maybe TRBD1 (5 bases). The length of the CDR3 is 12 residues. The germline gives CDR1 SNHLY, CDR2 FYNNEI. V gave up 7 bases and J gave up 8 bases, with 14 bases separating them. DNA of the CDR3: TGTGCCAGCAAGGCAGGGCTCGGGGGCTACACCTTC. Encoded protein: CASKAGLGGYTF.

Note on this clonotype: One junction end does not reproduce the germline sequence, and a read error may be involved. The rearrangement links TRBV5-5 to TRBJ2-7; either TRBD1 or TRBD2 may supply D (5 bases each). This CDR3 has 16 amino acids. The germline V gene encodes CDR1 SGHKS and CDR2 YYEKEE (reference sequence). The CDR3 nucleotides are TGCGCCAGCAGCCAAGAAGGGACCGGACCCTCCTACGAGCAGTACTTC. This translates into CASSQEGTGPSYEQYF.

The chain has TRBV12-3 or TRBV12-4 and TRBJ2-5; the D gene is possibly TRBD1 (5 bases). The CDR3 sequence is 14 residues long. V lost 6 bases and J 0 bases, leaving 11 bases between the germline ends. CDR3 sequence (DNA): TGTGCCAGCAGCAAATTGACAGACCAAGAGACCCAGTACTTC. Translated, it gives CASSKLTDQETQYF.

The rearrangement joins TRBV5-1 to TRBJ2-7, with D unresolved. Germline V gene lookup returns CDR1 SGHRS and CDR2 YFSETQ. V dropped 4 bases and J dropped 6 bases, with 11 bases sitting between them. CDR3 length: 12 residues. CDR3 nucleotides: TGCGCCAGCAGCCCAATGGTCTGCGAGCAGTACTTC. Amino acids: CASSPMVCEQYF.

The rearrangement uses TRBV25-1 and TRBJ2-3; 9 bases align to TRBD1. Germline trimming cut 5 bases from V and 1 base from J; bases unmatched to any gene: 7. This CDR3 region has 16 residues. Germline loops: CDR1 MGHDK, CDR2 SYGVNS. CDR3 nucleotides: TGTGCCAGCAGTTCGGGACAGGGAATAGGCACAGATACGCAGTATTTT. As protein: CASSSGQGIGTDTQYF.

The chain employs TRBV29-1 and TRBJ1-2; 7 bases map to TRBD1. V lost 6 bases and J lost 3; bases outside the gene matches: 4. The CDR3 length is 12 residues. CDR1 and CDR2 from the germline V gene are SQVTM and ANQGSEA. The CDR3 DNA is TGCAGCGTCCTGACAGGGCACTATGGCTACACCTTC. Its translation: CSVLTGHYGYTF. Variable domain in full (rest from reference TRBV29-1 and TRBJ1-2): SAVISQKPSRDICQRGTSLTIQCQVDSQVTMMFWYRQQPGQSLTLIATANQGSEATYESGFVIDKFPISRPNLTFSTLTVSNMSPEDSSIYLCSVLTGHYGYTFGSGTRLTVV.

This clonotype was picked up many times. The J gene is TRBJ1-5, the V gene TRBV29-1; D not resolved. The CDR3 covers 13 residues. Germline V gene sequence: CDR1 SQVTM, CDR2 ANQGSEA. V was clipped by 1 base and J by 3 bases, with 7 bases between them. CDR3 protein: CSVEGTANQPQHF. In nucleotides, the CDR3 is TGCAGCGTTGAAGGGACTGCCAATCAGCCCCAGCATTTT.

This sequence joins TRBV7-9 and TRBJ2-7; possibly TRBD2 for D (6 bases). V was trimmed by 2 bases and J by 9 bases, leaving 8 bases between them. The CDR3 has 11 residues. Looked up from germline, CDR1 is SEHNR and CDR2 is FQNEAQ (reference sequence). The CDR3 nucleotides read TGTGCCAGCAGCTTATCCGGGGGGCAGTACTTC. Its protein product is CASSLSGGQYF.

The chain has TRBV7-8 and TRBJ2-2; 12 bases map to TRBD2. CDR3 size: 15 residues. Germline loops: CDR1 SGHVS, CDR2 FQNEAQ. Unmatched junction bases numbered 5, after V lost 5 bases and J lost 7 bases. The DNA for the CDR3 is TGTGCCAGCAGCCCTAGCGGGAGGGCCGGCGGGGAGCTGTTTTTT. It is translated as CASSPSGRAGGELFF.